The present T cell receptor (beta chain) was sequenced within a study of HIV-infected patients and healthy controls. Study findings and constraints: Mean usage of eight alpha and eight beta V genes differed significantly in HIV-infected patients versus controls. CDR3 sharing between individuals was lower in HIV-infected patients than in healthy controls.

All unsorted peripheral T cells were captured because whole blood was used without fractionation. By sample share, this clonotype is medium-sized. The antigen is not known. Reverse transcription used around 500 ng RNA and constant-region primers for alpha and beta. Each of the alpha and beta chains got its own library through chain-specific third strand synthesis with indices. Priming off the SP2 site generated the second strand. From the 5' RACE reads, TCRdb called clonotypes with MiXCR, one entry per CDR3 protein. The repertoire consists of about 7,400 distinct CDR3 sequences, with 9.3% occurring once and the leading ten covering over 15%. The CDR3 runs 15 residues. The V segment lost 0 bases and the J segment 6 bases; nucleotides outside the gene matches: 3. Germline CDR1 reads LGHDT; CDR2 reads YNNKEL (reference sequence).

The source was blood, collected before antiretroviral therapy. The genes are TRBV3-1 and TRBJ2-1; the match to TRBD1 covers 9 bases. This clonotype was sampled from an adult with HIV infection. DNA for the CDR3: TGTGCCAGCAGCCAAGAAGGGACAGGGACCAATGAGCAGTTCTTC. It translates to CASSQEGTGTNEQFF.